The present T cell receptor beta chain was sequenced within a study of cytomegalovirus exposure and HLA in healthy donors (dated by TCRdb to about 2017). With respect to the entire study: According to an earlier analysis of around 600 of the donors, about 179 million T cells yielded roughly 110 million unique TCR beta sequences and 276 Gb of sequence data. The study used immunosequencing to profile the T cell repertoires of approximately 690 subjects and linked those repertoires to cytomegalovirus serostatus. HLA typing covered class I and class II loci at four-digit resolution. An earlier analysis of 587 of the donors used high-throughput TCR beta sequencing to judge whether each TCR beta V gene segment behaved as functional or pseudogenic. In addition to the first cohort of 650 to 750 subjects, a separate validation cohort of some 120 different subjects was used. In a later analysis, previously published TCR beta repertoires from several hundred donors were re-analyzed and high-resolution HLA genotyping was added so that TCR occurrence patterns could be studied. The number of donors typed differed by locus, with roughly 620-630 for A, B, C, DRB1 and DQB1, around 500 for DQA1, 600 to 610 for DPA1, and about 450 for DPB1. Donor age, sex, ethnicity and CMV serostatus were compiled together with the repertoire data. The later analysis used no new phenotypic data to find candidate immune exposures, relying instead on TCR beta sequences and their occurrence across donors. The study aimed to test whether signatures of past pathogen exposure could be identified by cataloging public T cell receptors. Roughly five DR-DQ haplotypes were handled as single units for association and clustering, since linkage in the cohort was strong. Every discovery cohort repertoire had been produced on one sequencing platform. Among about 390 genotyped donors of the cohort, an average of approximately 240,000 unique TCR beta nucleotide sequences were sequenced per donor, roughly 20% of them non-productive. An early release covering some 640 HLA-typed donors comprised around 300 gigabases of sequencing data and approximately 80 million unique TCR sequences. In a later genetic analysis, genome-wide SNP genotypes for about three fifths of the roughly 670 donors were used, and that subset was treated as a discovery cohort. Among the roughly 400 genotyped donors, approximately 82% belonged to the genetic ancestry cluster associated with self-reported Caucasian donors. To predict cytomegalovirus infection status, the study brought together high-throughput TCR immunosequencing, statistical association of individual TCRs with disease status, and machine learning.

A word on this clone: What antigen it recognizes has not been identified. Within one base of it there is no much larger clone, and no base qualities were kept.

Receptor amplification or capture employed the immunoSEQ multiplex PCR assay. For the multiplex PCR, a mixture combining 60 forward primers for TCR Vbeta segments and 13 reverse primers for TCR Jbeta segments was used. Amplification of the CDR3 region of rearranged TCR beta genes was performed with a multiplex PCR assay on genomic DNA. On the Illumina HiSeq System, the amplified TCR beta libraries were sequenced as 87-base-pair reads. Turning to the authors' computational methods: Across the 600 to 700 repertoires, a later analysis counted roughly 84 million unique TCR beta chains, 9.5 million to 12 million of which were shared by at least two donors. To remove PCR and sequencing errors, raw reads were error-corrected and collapsed into unique sequences using a nearest-neighbor algorithm that merged closely related sequences. V, D and J gene segments were assigned by aligning CDR3 sequences to IMGT reference sequences. For a sequence to be retained, a match of at least six nucleotides to both a V gene segment and a J gene segment was required. Rearrangements were classified as productive when the CDR3 lacked stop codons and remained in frame with V and J, and all other rearrangements were classified as non-productive. CDR3 was defined by IMGT convention, running from the second conserved V-encoded cysteine to the conserved J-encoded phenylalanine. In an earlier analysis of 587 of the donors, sequences lacking an unambiguous match to a single V gene segment were excluded. An earlier analysis of 450 to 650 of the donors called V segments functional above 56.7% productive rearrangements and segregating when the between-donor standard deviation exceeded 5%. A statistical classification framework was developed to diagnose cytomegalovirus status using the catalog of TCR beta chain sequences. In a later analysis, V and J genes were assigned by comparing TCR nucleotide sequences against IMGT/GENE-DB human TR gene sequences. Using the TCRdist pipeline, a later analysis assigned CDR3 sequences along with most-parsimonious VDJ recombination scenarios. In a later analysis, every TCR beta chain was defined by the combination of its CDR3 amino acid sequence and its V-gene family, and reads without a unique V-gene family were dropped. As a way to deal with suspected cross-contamination and a sequencing artifact, a later analysis dropped 592 nucleotide sequences that were highly shared and had low generation probability. For each public chain, a later analysis derived a clonal expansion index from normalized ranks of inferred template counts within each repertoire. A later analysis computed generation probabilities with a VDJ recombination model fitted to out-of-frame rearrangements, and checked the results against IGoR. A later analysis scored TCR-TCR, TCR-HLA and TCR-CMV co-occurrence with hypergeometric tests, applying a repertoire-size bias correction to TCR pairs. In a later analysis, false discovery rates were estimated by permuting HLA or CMV assignments 20 times. In a later analysis, co-occurring TCRs were grouped using DBSCAN, with TCRdist sequence similarity added in when clustering inside HLA-allele-positive subsets. Co-occurrence clustering excluded repertoires with fewer than 30,000 or more than 120,000 public chains, plus five with anomalous nucleotide sharing. TCRdb re-hosts the immuneACCESS table, in-frame sequences only. Its copies lack some clones; in the studies checked, an unresolved V gene accounts for under half of them, and the cause for the rest is not known. V, J and clone size are those of that table, while D and trimming were read from the DNA. For this sample the table gives about 130,000 clones, of which roughly 15% were detected only once. The ten largest clones represent approximately 2.9% of the sample.

The cohort was made up of approximately 700 healthy bone marrow donors. At the time of sampling, all cohort members were nominally healthy, though unrecorded immune exposures were likely present. The donor tested CMV seropositive, placing the donor among the approximately 310 seropositive members of the cohort. Each donor provided a peripheral blood sample, and peripheral blood mononuclear cells were used for TCR beta sequencing. The Qiagen DNeasy Blood Extraction Kit was used to extract genomic DNA from the blood cell samples. Points the paper makes about the study in general: The cohort was sequenced for TCR beta chains only, and without alpha or paired-chain data the features that could be detected were limited. In a later genetic analysis, fewer N-insertions in productive TCRs were reported among donors in an Asian-associated ancestry cluster than the approximately 630-donor mean. Correlated functional status among segregating V segments might reflect linkage disequilibrium, but an unknown experimental factor could not be ruled out. An association between a missense DCLRE1C variant and V-gene and J-gene trimming of TCR beta chains was found in a later genetic analysis and replicated in an independent cohort. A cluster of highly shared sequence variants was judged likely to represent a technical artifact of the sequencing pipeline. In a later analysis, HLA-associated TCR beta chains were found to be more clonally expanded and to have lower generation probabilities than equally common non-associated chains. A later analysis associated 17,000 or so TCR beta sequences with specific HLA alleles at a false discovery rate of 0.05. Assigning TCR associations to individual alleles was difficult when HLA alleles, especially DR and DQ, strongly co-occurred. A few of the identified cytomegalovirus-associated TCR beta chains were confirmed in vitro to be specific for cytomegalovirus antigens. A further reported finding was that TCR beta sequences accurately predicted the HLA-A and HLA-B alleles for most subjects in the first cohort. The classifier was reported to diagnose cytomegalovirus status with high specificity and sensitivity in both the original cohort and the validation cohort. A later analysis reported that several top co-occurrence clusters appeared linked to parvovirus B19, influenza, CMV and Epstein-Barr virus. The authors suggested that the approach could potentially be generalized to other disease states and immunological phenotypes. Because HLA typing was missing for some donors at each locus, association tests included only the typed subset. Across donors, most TCR sequences were observed very rarely, whereas some public TCRs were present in many individuals. CMV serostatus was the only immune exposure information available for the cohort. The study listed 164 TCR beta chains as associated with cytomegalovirus. In a later analysis, TCR association rates were found to vary across HLA loci, with the most associated TCRs seen for DRB1 alleles and the fewest for HLA-C alleles. In an earlier analysis of approximately 590 of the donors, most TCR beta V segments appeared in productive rearrangements about 90% or about 30% of the time, broadly matching IMGT annotations. Some IMGT-functional V segments, including TRBV6-2 and TRBV6-3, could not be distinguished by the 87-base-pair reads and were therefore excluded. According to a later analysis, most CMV-associated TCR beta chains appeared to be HLA-restricted, and the HLA associations seemed to be driven largely by CMV exposure. Sequencing depth was assumed to be roughly uniform across donors in the presence/absence analyses, though that assumption may not hold. Because counts were too low, about 18 rarely observed V segments, including chromosome 9 orphons, were excluded from the earlier analysis of roughly 580 of the donors.

Clipping removes 1 base from V and 5 bases from J, with 2 as the unmatched junction base count. In the germline V gene, CDR1 corresponds to MGHDK and CDR2 to SYGVNS. The CDR3 spans 15 residues, from the cysteine through the phenylalanine. Of all the DNA, just the CDR3 is kept, 45 bases in frame from base 1. This receptor was obtained from a female donor in good health and CMV-seropositive. Recombination joined TRBV25-1 with TRBJ1-4, and 9 junction bases match TRBD1. Sequenced material: PBMCs. The bases are TGTGCCAGCAGTGAATCCGGGACAGGGAATGAAAAACTGTTTTTT. This codes for CASSESGTGNEKLFF.